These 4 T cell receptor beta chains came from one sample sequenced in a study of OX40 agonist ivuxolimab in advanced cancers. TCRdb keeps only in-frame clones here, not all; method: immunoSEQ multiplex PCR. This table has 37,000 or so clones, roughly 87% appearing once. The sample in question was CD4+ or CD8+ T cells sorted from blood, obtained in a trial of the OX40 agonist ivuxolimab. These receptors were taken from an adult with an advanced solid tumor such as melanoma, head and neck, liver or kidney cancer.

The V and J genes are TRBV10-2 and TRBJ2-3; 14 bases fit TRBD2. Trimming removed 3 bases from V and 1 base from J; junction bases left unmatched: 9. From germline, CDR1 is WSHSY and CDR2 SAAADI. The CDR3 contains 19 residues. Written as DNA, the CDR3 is TGCGCCAGCAGTGATCCCGGGACTAGCGGGGGTTGGGGCACAGATACGCAGTATTTT. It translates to CASSDPGTSGGWGTDTQYF.

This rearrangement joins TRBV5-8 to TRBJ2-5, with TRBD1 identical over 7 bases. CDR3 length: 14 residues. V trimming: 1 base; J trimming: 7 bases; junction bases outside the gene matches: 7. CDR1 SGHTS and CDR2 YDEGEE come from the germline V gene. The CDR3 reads CASSLKTGLLTQYF. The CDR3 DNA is TGTGCCAGCAGCTTGAAGACAGGGCTCCTGACCCAGTACTTC.

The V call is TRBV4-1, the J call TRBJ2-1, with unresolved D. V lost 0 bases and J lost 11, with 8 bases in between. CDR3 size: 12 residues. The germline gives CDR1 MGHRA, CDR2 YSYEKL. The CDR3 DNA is TGCGCCAGCAGCCAAGATAACAGCCAGCAGTTCTTC. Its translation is CASSQDNSQQFF.

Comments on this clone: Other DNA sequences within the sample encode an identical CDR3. Written as DNA, the CDR3 is TGTGCCAGCAGTCTGACAGGGGATCAGCCCCAGCATTTT. It translates to CASSLTGDQPQHF. The V gene is TRBV27, the J gene TRBJ1-5; 8 nucleotides align to TRBD1. The junction had 2 bases not matched to a gene; V was cut back by 5 bases and J by 5 bases. The CDR3 is made up of 13 amino acids. In germline, CDR1 is MNHEY, CDR2 SMNVEV (reference sequence).